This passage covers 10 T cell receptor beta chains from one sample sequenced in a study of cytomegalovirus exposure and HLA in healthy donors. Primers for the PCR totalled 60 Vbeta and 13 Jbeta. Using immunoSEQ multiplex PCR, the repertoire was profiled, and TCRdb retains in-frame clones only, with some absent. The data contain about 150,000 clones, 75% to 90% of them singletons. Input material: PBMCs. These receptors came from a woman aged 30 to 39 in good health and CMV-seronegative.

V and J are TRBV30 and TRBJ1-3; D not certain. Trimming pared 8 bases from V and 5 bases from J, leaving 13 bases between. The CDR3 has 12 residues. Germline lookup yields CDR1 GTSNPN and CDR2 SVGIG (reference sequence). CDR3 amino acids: CALYPDRNTIYF. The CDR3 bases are TGTGCCCTATACCCAGACAGAAACACCATATATTTT.

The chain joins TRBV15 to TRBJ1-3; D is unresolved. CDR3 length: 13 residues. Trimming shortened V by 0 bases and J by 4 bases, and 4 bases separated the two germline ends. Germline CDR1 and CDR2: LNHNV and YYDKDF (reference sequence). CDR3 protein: CATSRDQGNTIYF. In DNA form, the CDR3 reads TGTGCCACCAGCAGAGACCAAGGAAACACCATATATTTT. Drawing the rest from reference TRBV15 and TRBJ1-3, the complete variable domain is DAMVIQNPRYQVTQFGKPVTLSCSQTLNHNVMYWYQQKSSQAPKLLFHYYDKDFNNEADTPDNFQSRRPNTSFCFLDIRSPGLGDTAMYLCATSRDQGNTIYFGEGSWLTVV.

The CDR3 region has the DNA TGTGCCAGTAGTTCCTCAGGGGCCCCTACCGGACCCCTCCACTTT. It encodes CASSSSGAPTGPLHF. This chain uses TRBV19 with TRBJ1-6, with D possibly being TRBD1 (6 bases). The CDR3 contains 15 residues. Trimming removed 5 bases from V and 12 bases from J, with 20 bases in between. Germline-derived CDR1 and CDR2 are LNHDA and SQIVND (reference sequence).

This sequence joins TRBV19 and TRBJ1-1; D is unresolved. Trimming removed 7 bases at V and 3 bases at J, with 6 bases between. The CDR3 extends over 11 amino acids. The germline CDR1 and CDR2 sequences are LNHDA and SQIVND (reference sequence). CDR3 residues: CASTYHTEAFF. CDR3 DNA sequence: TGTGCCAGTACTTATCACACTGAAGCTTTCTTT. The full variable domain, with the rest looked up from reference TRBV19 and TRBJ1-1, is DGGITQSPKYLFRKEGQNVTLSCEQNLNHDAMYWYRQDPGQGLRLIYYSQIVNDFQKGDIAEGYSVSREKKESFPLTVTSAQKNPTAFYLCASTYHTEAFFGQGTRLTVV.

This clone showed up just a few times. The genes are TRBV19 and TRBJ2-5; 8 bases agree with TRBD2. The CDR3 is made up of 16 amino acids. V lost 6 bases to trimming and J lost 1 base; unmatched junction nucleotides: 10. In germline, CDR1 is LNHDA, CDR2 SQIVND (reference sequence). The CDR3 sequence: CASRPAGAEVQETQYF. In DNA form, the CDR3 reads TGTGCCAGTAGGCCAGCGGGAGCCGAGGTCCAAGAGACCCAGTACTTC.

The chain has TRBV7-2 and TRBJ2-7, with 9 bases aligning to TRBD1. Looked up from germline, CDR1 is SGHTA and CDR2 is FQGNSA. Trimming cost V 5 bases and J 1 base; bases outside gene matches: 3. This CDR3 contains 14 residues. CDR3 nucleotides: TGTGCCAGCAGCGTGACAGGGGGGTCCTACGAGCAGTACTTC. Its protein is CASSVTGGSYEQYF.

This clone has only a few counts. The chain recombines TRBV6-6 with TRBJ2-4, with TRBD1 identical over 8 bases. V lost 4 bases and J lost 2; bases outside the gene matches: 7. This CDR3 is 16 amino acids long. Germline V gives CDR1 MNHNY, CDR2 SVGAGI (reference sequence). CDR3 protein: CASSSRDRIPKNIQYF. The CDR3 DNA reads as TGTGCCAGCAGTTCCCGGGACAGGATACCCAAAAACATTCAGTACTTC.

CDR3 in DNA: TGTGCCAGCAGTCCCGGACTGCGACTGAACACCGGGGAGCTGTTTTTT. The encoded protein is CASSPGLRLNTGELFF. V and J are TRBV6-6 and TRBJ2-2; a possible D gene is TRBD2 (5 bases). CDR3 length: 16 residues. V lost 5 bases, J lost 1 base, and 14 bases lay in between. CDR1 and CDR2 (germline): MNHNY, SVGAGI (reference sequence).

CDR3 sequence: CAISVRQGAGETQYF. DNA of the CDR3: TGTGCCATCAGTGTTAGACAGGGGGCGGGAGAGACCCAGTACTTC. V gene TRBV10-3 combines with J gene TRBJ2-5, with 10 bases identical to TRBD1. Losses at the gene ends were 4 bases for V and 4 bases for J; bases not matched to a gene: 6. Germline CDR1 and CDR2: ENHRY and SYGVKD. The CDR3 is made up of 15 amino acids.

The CDR3 loop is CASSRTGISTDTQYF. The CDR3 DNA sequence: TGTGCCAGCAGCCGGACAGGGATTAGCACAGATACGCAGTATTTT. The chain combines TRBV7-2 with TRBJ2-3, with TRBD1 identical over 8 bases. The junction had 4 bases not matched to a gene; V was cut back by 5 bases and J by 0 bases. This CDR3 is built from 15 residues. The germline V gene has CDR1 SGHTA and CDR2 FQGNSA.